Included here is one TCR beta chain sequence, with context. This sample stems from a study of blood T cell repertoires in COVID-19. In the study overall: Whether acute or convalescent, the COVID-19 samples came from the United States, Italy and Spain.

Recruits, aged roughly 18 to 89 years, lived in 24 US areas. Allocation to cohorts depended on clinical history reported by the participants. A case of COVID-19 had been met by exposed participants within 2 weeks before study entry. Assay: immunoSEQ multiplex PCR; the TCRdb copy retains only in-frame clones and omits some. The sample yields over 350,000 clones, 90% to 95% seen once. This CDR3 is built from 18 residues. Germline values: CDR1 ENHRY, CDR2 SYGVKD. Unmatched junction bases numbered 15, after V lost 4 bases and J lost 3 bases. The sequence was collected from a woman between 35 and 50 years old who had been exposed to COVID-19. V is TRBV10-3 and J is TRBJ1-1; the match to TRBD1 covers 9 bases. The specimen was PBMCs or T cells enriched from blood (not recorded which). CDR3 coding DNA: TGTGCCATCAGTGCCCACCCCCGGGACAGGGTCTCCTACACTGAAGCTTTCTTT. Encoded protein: CAISAHPRDRVSYTEAFF.